Shown below are 15 T cell receptor beta chains from a single sample sequenced in a study of CXCR3-negative and CXCR3-positive naive CD8 T cells (dated by TCRdb to about 2019). The data were produced on a NextSeq 550. The Human TCR Profiling Kit (MiLaboratory) was used to prepare UMI-labeled 5' RACE TRB cDNA libraries. TCRdb reprocessed the reads; each CDR3 protein sequence makes one entry, and DNA is unavailable. This sample's clone table shows tens of thousands of distinct CDR3 sequences. The ten largest clones add up to 1.1% of the sample. The sample consisted of naive CXCR3- CD8+ T cells from blood. The cell subset or site label here, explained by the study, means: CD45RO-CCR7+CD27+CD95- naive CD8+ T cells lacking CXCR3 (TNR3-). The receptors were sampled from a human donor in good health. Some clones in this sample may be carry-over from other donors' samples.

This chain links TRBV7-9 with TRBJ1-1. The CDR3 is 12 residues long. Per germline, CDR1 SEHNR and CDR2 FQNEAQ (reference sequence). The CDR3 sequence is CASSSMDSEAFF. The whole variable domain, filled in from reference TRBV7-9 and TRBJ1-1, reads DTGVSQNPRHKITKRGQNVTFRCDPISEHNRLYWYRQTLGQGPEFLTYFQNEAQLEKSRLLSDRFSAERPKGSFSTLEIQRTEQGDSAMYLCASSSMDSEAFFGQGTRLTVV.

The V and J genes are TRBV20-1 and TRBJ2-3; TCRdb outputs TRBD1, but without DNA this stays unchecked. CDR3 length equals 14 residues. Germline loops: CDR1 DFQATT, CDR2 SNEGSKA (reference sequence). CDR3 sequence reads: CSARGSGGTDTQYF.

This rearrangement joins TRBV24-1 to TRBJ2-5; checking the TCRdb D call of TRBD2 is not possible without DNA. Per germline, CDR1 KGHDR and CDR2 SFDVKD. The CDR3 has 17 residues. The CDR3 here is CATSDFERGSGGETQYF.

This chain uses TRBV6-2 or TRBV6-3 with TRBJ2-2. Germline lookup yields CDR1 MNHEY and CDR2 SVGEGT. CDR3 length: 11 amino acids. CDR3 in amino acids: CASTVTGELFF.

The chain is built from TRBV7-2 and TRBJ2-1; TCRdb gives TRBD1 as the D gene, but with no DNA this cannot be confirmed. This CDR3 region has 14 residues. The germline CDR1 and CDR2 sequences are SGHTA and FQGNSA. CDR3 sequence: CASSSGPGGNEQFF.

V usage is TRBV29-1 and J usage is TRBJ1-4; TCRdb lists TRBD1, though no DNA is available to test this call. CDR3 length: 16 amino acids. Germline values: CDR1 SQVTM, CDR2 ANQGSEA. CDR3 region: CSVEKERGQGGEKLFF.

The chain combines TRBV19 with TRBJ1-5; without DNA, the TCRdb call of TRBD1 cannot be checked. The germline gives CDR1 LNHDA, CDR2 SQIVND (reference sequence). The CDR3 is made up of 16 amino acids. The CDR3 reads CASRKDRGLSNQPQHF.

The chain recombines TRBV7-2 with TRBJ1-1; TCRdb calls TRBD1, which cannot be checked without DNA. Per the germline V gene, CDR1 is SGHTA and CDR2 is FQGNSA. This CDR3 has 12 residues. The CDR3 loop reads CASSFDSSEAFF.

The chain uses TRBV21-1 and TRBJ2-7. TRBV21-1 constitutes a pseudogene. The CDR3 runs 14 residues. This chain's CDR3 is CASSKASNSYEQYF.

The chain couples TRBV5-6 to TRBJ2-7; TCRdb's D call of TRBD2 is untestable without DNA. The CDR3 is 15 residues long. Germline V CDR1 and CDR2: SGHDT, YYEEEE. CDR3 protein: CASSFERGPSYEQYF. The full variable domain, rest sourced from reference TRBV5-6 and TRBJ2-7, is DAGVTQSPTHLIKTRGQQVTLRCSPKSGHDTVSWYQQALGQGPQFIFQYYEEEERQRGNFPDRFSGHQFPNYSSELNVNALLLGDSALYLCASSFERGPSYEQYFGPGTRLTVT.

The V and J genes are TRBV5-1 and TRBJ2-1. Germline V gene sequence: CDR1 SGHRS, CDR2 YFSETQ. The CDR3 totals 20 residues. The CDR3 protein is CASSLLGFSVAESSYNEQFF.

This chain connects TRBV7-9 to TRBJ2-7; TCRdb's D gene call, TRBD1, goes unchecked for lack of DNA. This CDR3 region has 14 residues. Germline V CDR1 and CDR2: SEHNR, FQNEAQ (reference sequence). The CDR3 region is CASNPMGGSYEQYF.

The genes are TRBV15 and TRBJ2-1. The length of the CDR3 is 14 residues. Germline lookup yields CDR1 LNHNV and CDR2 YYDKDF (reference sequence). The CDR3 is CATHGGGSHNEQFF.

This rearrangement joins TRBV12-3 or TRBV12-4 to TRBJ1-4; the D gene TCRdb calls, TRBD1, cannot be checked with no DNA. There are 16 residues in the CDR3. CDR3 in amino acids: CASSLDEGRINEKLFF.

V gene TRBV29-1 combines with J gene TRBJ1-1; TCRdb proposes TRBD1, but this gene call is untestable without DNA. The V gene's germline CDR1 is SQVTM and CDR2 ANQGSEA. The CDR3 is 15 amino acids. The CDR3 spells CSVVVPPQQTPEAFF.